These 25 T cell receptor beta chains were all obtained from the same sample, sequenced in a study of T cells after yellow fever vaccination. TCRdb analysed the 5' RACE reads with MiXCR anew, one entry per CDR3 protein. The repertoire holds some 390,000 distinct CDR3 sequences, with under 7.5% as singletons. The sample in question was PBMCs, obtained 5 days after the yellow fever booster vaccination. The receptors come from a man younger than 40 who received the YFV17D yellow fever vaccine.

This clonotype was detected ten times or more. This chain connects TRBV6-2 or TRBV6-3 to TRBJ2-1; maybe TRBD2 (6 bases). The length of the CDR3 is 16 residues. With 7 bases removed from V and 0 bases from J, the gap between germline ends came to 16 bases. Germline V gene data show CDR1 as MNHEY and CDR2 as SVGEGT. CDR3 in DNA: TGTGCCAGCACCCCCCAGGGAGGTACCTCCTACAATGAGCAGTTCTTC. Protein sequence: CASTPQGGTSYNEQFF.

V is TRBV5-1 and J is TRBJ2-7; D possibly corresponds to TRBD2 (5 bases). The CDR3 runs 15 residues. Per germline, CDR1 SGHRS and CDR2 YFSETQ. With 4 bases removed from V and 4 bases from J, the gap between germline ends came to 18 bases. CDR3 residues: CASSPAGTLPYEQYF. CDR3 in DNA: TGCGCCAGCAGCCCGGCGGGCACCTTGCCTTACGAGCAGTACTTC.

This clonotype occurred many times. The CDR3 DNA is TGCAGTGCGATTGACCAACAGGGCGACATTCAGTACTTC. As protein: CSAIDQQGDIQYF. J is TRBJ2-4 and V is TRBV20-1; TRBD1 might be the D (6 bases). Trimming left V 6 bases short and J 8 bases short, with 17 bases between. Per germline, CDR1 DFQATT and CDR2 SNEGSKA (reference sequence). This CDR3 comprises 13 residues.

This clonotype was recorded a few times. The chain joins TRBV29-1 to TRBJ1-1; D not certain. V gave up 2 bases and J gave up 0 bases, with 16 bases separating them. This CDR3 is 16 amino acids long. Germline assignment: CDR1 SQVTM and CDR2 ANQGSEA. The CDR3 region is CSVEPKSVSMNTEAFF. The CDR3 nucleotides are TGCAGCGTTGAACCCAAGTCGGTTTCCATGAACACTGAAGCTTTCTTT.

Regarding this clonotype: Just one base apart from a much larger clone, this may be a read error. The chain joins TRBV7-2 to TRBJ2-7, with TRBD1 as a possible D gene (5 bases). This CDR3 comprises 13 residues. CDR1 is SGHTA and CDR2 is FQGNSA in the germline V gene. DNA for the CDR3: TGTGCCAACAGCTCACTGACAGCCTACGAGCAGTACTTC. This sequence encodes CANSSLTAYEQYF.

The chain links TRBV28 to TRBJ2-2, with 8 bases matching TRBD2. V lost 7 bases to trimming and J lost 0 bases; unmatched junction nucleotides: 10. CDR1 and CDR2 (germline): MDHEN, SYDVKM. The CDR3 spans 17 residues. This CDR3 is CASTSWAGGPNTGELFF. CDR3 DNA sequence: TGTGCCAGCACATCGTGGGCGGGAGGCCCGAACACCGGGGAGCTGTTTTTT.

The chain is built from TRBV5-4 and TRBJ2-7, with D possibly TRBD1 on 5 matching bases. The germline V gene encodes CDR1 SGHNT and CDR2 YYREEE (reference sequence). The CDR3 is made up of 15 amino acids. Trimming left V 1 base short and J 0 bases short, with 11 bases between. CDR3 nucleotide sequence: TGTGCCAGCAGCTTGCCGGACAAAGTCTCCTACGAGCAGTACTTC. Its translation is CASSLPDKVSYEQYF.

This clonotype was seen just once. The junction does not match germline at one end; this may be a read error. This rearrangement joins TRBV20-1 to TRBJ2-7; 12 bases map to TRBD2. The CDR3 extends over 19 amino acids. Germline CDR1 and CDR2: DFQATT and SNEGSKA (reference sequence). The CDR3 spells CCARDPAPGTSGSLYEQYF. CDR3 sequence (DNA): TGCTGTGCTAGAGATCCCGCTCCCGGGACTAGCGGGTCGTTGTACGAGCAGTACTTC.

This clonotype was recorded at least ten times. The gene calls are TRBV12-3 or TRBV12-4 and TRBJ2-1, with TRBD2 matching 9 bases. This CDR3 is built from 16 residues. The V gene end was trimmed by 10 bases and the J gene end by 8 bases; junction bases not matched to a gene: 18. CDR3 amino acids: CATTLGISGSGDEQFF. CDR3 nucleotides: TGTGCCACCACCTTGGGTATTAGCGGGAGTGGTGATGAGCAGTTCTTC.

This clonotype was seen only a few times. In DNA form, the CDR3 reads TGTGCCATCGGACGGGATAGCGGGAGGGGCGAGCAGTACTTC. The encoded protein is CAIGRDSGRGEQYF. The V gene is TRBV10-3, the J gene TRBJ2-7, with 11 bases lining up with TRBD2. J gave up 6 bases and V 8 bases, and 9 bases lay outside the gene matches. Germline lookup yields CDR1 ENHRY and CDR2 SYGVKD. The CDR3 spans 14 residues.

This clonotype was seen a handful of times. V usage is TRBV30 and J usage is TRBJ2-1; 9 positions match TRBD2. There are 15 residues in the CDR3. CDR1 is GTSNPN, CDR2 SVGIG, per germline (reference sequence). The J segment lost 4 bases and the V segment lost 3 bases, leaving 7 bases of the junction unmatched. For the CDR3, the DNA is TGTGCCTGGAGCCCCCCTAGCGGGACGTACAATGAGCAGTTCTTC. It encodes CAWSPPSGTYNEQFF.

This clonotype was recorded a few times. V gene TRBV20-1 combines with J gene TRBJ2-3; D is unclear. The germline CDR1 and CDR2 sequences are DFQATT and SNEGSKA (reference sequence). The CDR3 is made up of 12 amino acids. V was cut by 6 bases and J by 4 bases, with 11 bases left in between. CDR3 in DNA: TGCAGTGCCGGGTCGGCGGCAGATACGCAGTATTTT. Amino acid sequence: CSAGSAADTQYF.

This clonotype occurred many times. CDR3 nucleotides: TGCAGTGCTAGAGAGGAGGGAGAGACCCAGTACTTC. Translating it yields CSAREEGETQYF. This chain links TRBV20-1 with TRBJ2-5; D is perhaps TRBD2 (6 bases). The V end was cut by 0 bases, the J end by 4 bases, with 6 bases between. The V gene's germline CDR1 is DFQATT and CDR2 SNEGSKA (reference sequence). The CDR3 has 12 residues.

This chain connects TRBV11-2 to TRBJ2-7, with D perhaps given as TRBD1 or TRBD2 (5 bases each). V dropped 5 bases and J dropped 6 bases, with 8 bases sitting between them. The CDR3 length is 11 residues. Germline V gives CDR1 SGHAT, CDR2 FQNNGV. DNA of the CDR3: TGTGCCAGCAGCCAGAGGGGCGAGCAGTACTTC. Translating gives CASSQRGEQYF.

The chain joins TRBV5-1 to TRBJ1-1; D is perhaps TRBD1 (6 bases). The CDR3 runs to 15 residues. Germline V gene lookup returns CDR1 SGHRS and CDR2 YFSETQ. The germline V and J ends were trimmed by 4 bases and 8 bases, with 21 bases remaining between them. The CDR3 region is CASSPWTAHSSEAFF. The CDR3 DNA follows: TGCGCCAGCAGCCCGTGGACAGCTCACTCCTCCGAAGCTTTCTTT.

This clonotype occurred a few times. V gene TRBV18 combines with J gene TRBJ2-1; 11 bases line up with TRBD2. The J segment lost 9 bases and the V segment lost 3 bases, leaving 19 bases of the junction unmatched. The CDR3 totals 19 residues. Germline CDR1 and CDR2: KGHSH and LQKENI. CDR3 DNA sequence: TGTGCCAGCTCACCTTCTAGCGGGAGGCCCTCCGAGTCCGCATTTGAGCAGTTCTTC. Translation: CASSPSSGRPSESAFEQFF.

The chain combines TRBV21-1 with TRBJ2-5; the tabulated D call, TRBD1, remains unverified against the DNA. TRBV21-1 is listed as a pseudogene. The length of the CDR3 is 15 residues. The CDR3 nucleotides read TGTGCCAGCAGCGCCGGTGAGGGACACGGGGCGACCCAGTACTTC. Its protein product is CASSAGEGHGATQYF.

This chain links TRBV25-1 with TRBJ2-7; TRBD1 agrees at 10 bases. The germline CDR1 and CDR2 sequences are MGHDK and SYGVNS. Trimming took 4 bases from V and 4 from J; bases not matched to a gene: 10. This CDR3 spans 16 amino acids. The CDR3: CASSASGTGEKYEQYF. Here the CDR3 DNA reads TGTGCCAGCAGTGCATCCGGGACAGGGGAAAAATACGAGCAGTACTTC.

V is TRBV11-2 and J is TRBJ2-1; possibly TRBD1 or TRBD2 for D (5 bases each). V lost 5 bases to trimming and J lost 4 bases, with 15 bases between them. CDR1 and CDR2 from the germline V gene are SGHAT and FQNNGV. The CDR3 runs to 15 residues. The CDR3 sequence is CASSRTGDGYNEQFF. The CDR3 DNA reads TGTGCCAGCAGCCGCACCGGGGACGGTTACAATGAGCAGTTCTTC.

The sample holds many counts of this clonotype. The chain joins TRBV3-1 to TRBJ2-1, with D maybe TRBD1 (6 bases). This CDR3 region has 16 residues. The ends were cut back, 2 bases at V and 6 bases at J, with 17 bases in the middle. CDR1 and CDR2 from the germline V gene are LGHDT and YNNKEL (reference sequence). The DNA for the CDR3 is TGTGCCAGCAGCCAAATCCAGGGCAGGGGATCCAATGAGCAGTTCTTC. It specifies CASSQIQGRGSNEQFF.

In this sample, this clonotype turned up many times. The chain employs TRBV9 and TRBJ2-3; D is possibly TRBD1 or TRBD2 (5 bases each). V was clipped by 4 bases and J by 4 bases, with 19 bases between them. This CDR3 comprises 16 residues. Germline values: CDR1 SGDLS, CDR2 YYNGEE. CDR3 bases: TGTGCCAGCAGCTCCCGGGGCCTACCCGGGGCAGATACGCAGTATTTT. This codes for CASSSRGLPGADTQYF.

This clonotype was seen ten or more times. The chain recombines TRBV11-3 with TRBJ2-1; D is possibly TRBD1 (5 bases). The CDR3 is 13 amino acids. Deletions cut 0 bases from V and 8 bases from J, with 8 bases between. In germline, CDR1 is SGHNT, CDR2 YENEEA. CDR3 bases: TGTGCCAGCAGCTTAGACAGGGATCATGAGCAGTTCTTC. Encoded protein: CASSLDRDHEQFF.

This clonotype was counted many times. This chain links TRBV5-5 with TRBJ1-5, with D possibly matching TRBD1 (6 bases). The CDR3 covers 16 residues. Trimming pared 1 base from V and 0 bases from J, leaving 11 bases between. Germline lookup yields CDR1 SGHKS and CDR2 YYEKEE (reference sequence). This CDR3 is CASSLQGWTSNQPQHF. Here the CDR3 DNA reads TGTGCCAGCAGCTTGCAGGGGTGGACTAGCAATCAGCCCCAGCATTTT.

This clonotype has ten or more counts. V usage is TRBV12-3 or TRBV12-4 and J usage is TRBJ2-1, with a tentative D call TRBD1 (5 bases). The CDR3 consists of 15 residues. The V and J ends lost 5 bases and 15 bases respectively, with 26 bases between them. CDR3: CASSPRGQGAVNRFF. The CDR3 nucleotides read TGTGCCAGCAGTCCCCGTGGCCAGGGTGCCGTGAATCGGTTCTTC.

J is TRBJ1-1 and V is TRBV30; D unclear. The germline CDR1 and CDR2 sequences are GTSNPN and SVGIG (reference sequence). Trimming left V 0 bases short and J 0 bases short, with 17 bases between. The CDR3 is 17 amino acids. CDR3 residues: CAWSVYRLSRMNTEAFF. For the CDR3, the DNA is TGTGCCTGGAGTGTATACCGGCTATCCCGGATGAACACTGAAGCTTTCTTT.